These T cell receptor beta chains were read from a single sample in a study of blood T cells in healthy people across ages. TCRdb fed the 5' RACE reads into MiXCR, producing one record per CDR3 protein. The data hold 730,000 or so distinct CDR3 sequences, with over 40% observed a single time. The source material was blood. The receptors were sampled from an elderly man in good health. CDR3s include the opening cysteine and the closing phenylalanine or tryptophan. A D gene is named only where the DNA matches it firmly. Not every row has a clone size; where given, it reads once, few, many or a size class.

cdr3_nt: TGTGCCAGCAGCTTACCTGGGACAGGGGGCAAGGGCTACACCTTC; cdr3_aa: CASSLPGTGGKGYTF; d_call: TRBD1; v_call: TRBV7-2; clone_size: NA; j_call: TRBJ1-2
cdr3_nt: TGTGCCAGCAGAACAGCCTCAGGTGTCTACGAGCAGTACTTC; cdr3_aa: CASRTASGVYEQYF; d_call: NA; v_call: TRBV12-3/TRBV12-4; clone_size: NA; j_call: TRBJ2-7
cdr3_nt: TGTGCCAGCAGTGACTTGTTGCCGAGCACCGGGGAGCTGTTTTTT; cdr3_aa: CASSDLLPSTGELFF; d_call: NA; v_call: TRBV2; clone_size: once; j_call: TRBJ2-2
cdr3_nt: TGTGCCAGCAGTACCCGGGGGACAGAAAATTCACCCCTCCACTTT; cdr3_aa: CASSTRGTENSPLHF; d_call: TRBD1; v_call: TRBV11-2; clone_size: NA; j_call: TRBJ1-6
cdr3_nt: TGTGCCAGCAGCCCAAGAGGCGGGCTACAGGGGCCGTATTTT; cdr3_aa: CASSPRGGLQGPYF; d_call: TRBD1; v_call: TRBV7-3; clone_size: few; j_call: TRBJ2-3
cdr3_nt: TGTGCCAGTTGGGGCGGCGGGAGTTACGAGCAGTACTTC; cdr3_aa: CASWGGGSYEQYF; d_call: TRBD2; v_call: TRBV19; clone_size: few; j_call: TRBJ2-7
cdr3_nt: TGTGCCAGCAGTGATTCCCTAATTCTGCGAAACACCACATATTTT; cdr3_aa: CASSDSLILRNTTYF; d_call: NA; v_call: TRBV6-1; clone_size: NA; j_call: TRBJ1-3
cdr3_nt: TGTGCCAGCAGCTTAGGACGCCATAGCACAGATACGCGGTATTTT; cdr3_aa: CASSLGRHSTDTRYF; d_call: NA; v_call: TRBV7-2; clone_size: once; j_call: TRBJ2-3
cdr3_nt: TGTGCCAGCAGAGGATCTAGCGGGAGACGAAGCACCGGGGAGCTGTTTTTT; cdr3_aa: CASRGSSGRRSTGELFF; d_call: TRBD2; v_call: TRBV6-2/TRBV6-3; clone_size: NA; j_call: TRBJ2-2
cdr3_nt: TGTGCCAGCAGTTACTCGAGGTCACGACTAGCCGCAGATACGCAGTATTTT; cdr3_aa: CASSYSRSRLAADTQYF; d_call: TRBD2; v_call: TRBV6-2/TRBV6-3; clone_size: few; j_call: TRBJ2-3
cdr3_nt: TGCAGTGCCACCGGTGAGATGAACACTGAAGCTTTCTTT; cdr3_aa: CSATGEMNTEAFF; d_call: NA; v_call: TRBV20-1; clone_size: NA; j_call: TRBJ1-1
cdr3_nt: TGCAGCGTTGTCCCGTTCGAAGAGACCCAGTACTTC; cdr3_aa: CSVVPFEETQYF; d_call: NA; v_call: TRBV29-1; clone_size: many; j_call: TRBJ2-5